Shown below are 15 T cell receptor beta chains from a single sample sequenced in a study of T cell responses to AZD1222 COVID-19 vaccine. Clones were read by immunoSEQ multiplex PCR, and TCRdb kept only the in-frame ones, dropping some. The sample holds 100,000 to 150,000 clones, more than 90% seen once. Sequencing used peripheral blood, obtained 28 days after the second AZD1222 dose. These receptors all come from an adult who received the AZD1222 COVID-19 vaccine.

This chain uses TRBV11-3 with TRBJ1-1; possibly TRBD1 for D (6 bases). CDR1 SGHNT and CDR2 YENEEA come from the germline V gene. The CDR3 spans 15 residues. The V gene lost 3 bases and the J gene lost 5 bases, with 16 bases spanning the gap. The CDR3 loop is CASSFLGGGRTEAFF. As DNA, the CDR3 is TGTGCCAGCAGCTTTCTGGGGGGCGGTCGGACTGAAGCTTTCTTT.

This clone was found a few times. The sample contains more than one DNA sequence encoding this CDR3. The CDR3 loop reads CASSPSGTQETQYF. In DNA form, the CDR3 reads TGTGCCAGCTCACCTAGCGGGACCCAAGAGACCCAGTACTTC. The V call is TRBV18, the J call TRBJ2-5; 8 bases line up with TRBD2. The junction had 1 base not matched to a gene; V was cut back by 3 bases and J by 1 base. Germline loops: CDR1 KGHSH, CDR2 LQKENI. The CDR3 spans 14 residues.

This clone was observed a few times. V and J are TRBV14 and TRBJ2-7, with 8 nucleotides matching TRBD2. Germline values: CDR1 SGHDN, CDR2 FVKESK. The trim removed 4 bases at V and 5 bases at J, leaving 13 bases unmatched. The length of the CDR3 is 16 residues. The CDR3: CASSPRLGLVLHEQYF. CDR3 DNA sequence: TGTGCCAGCAGCCCACGGTTGGGACTAGTTTTACACGAGCAGTACTTC.

V gene TRBV6-1 combines with J gene TRBJ2-7; 8 bases fit TRBD1. The CDR3 runs to 16 residues. CDR1 and CDR2 (germline): MNHNS, SASEGT. With V trimmed by 0 bases and J by 4 bases, 8 bases remained unmatched. CDR3 sequence reads: CASSEAFEDRVYEQYF. CDR3 nucleotide sequence: TGTGCCAGCAGTGAAGCGTTCGAGGACAGGGTATACGAGCAGTACTTC.

The gene calls are TRBV2 and TRBJ2-1, with D hard to call. CDR3 size: 14 residues. Trimming removed 7 bases at V and 0 bases at J, with 10 bases between. CDR1 and CDR2 from the germline V gene are SNHLY and FYNNEI. CDR3: CASTKATSYNEQFF. CDR3 DNA sequence: TGTGCCAGCACCAAAGCTACCTCCTACAATGAGCAGTTCTTC.

The J gene is TRBJ2-3, the V gene TRBV5-1; 7 nucleotides agree with TRBD1. Germline CDR1 and CDR2: SGHRS and YFSETQ. V lost 5 bases, J lost 4 bases, and 7 bases stayed unmatched. The CDR3 extends over 14 amino acids. The CDR3: CASSRQGGSDTQYF. CDR3 DNA: TGCGCCAGCAGTCGACAGGGCGGGTCAGATACGCAGTATTTT.

This clone was seen a few times. The V and J genes are TRBV7-6 and TRBJ2-3, with unresolved D. The CDR3 is 14 residues long. Germline lookup yields CDR1 SGHVS and CDR2 FNYEAQ. The V gene lost 5 bases and the J gene lost 6 bases, with 15 bases spanning the gap. As DNA, the CDR3 is TGTGCCAGCAGCCGTATCCCGTCGACGGATACGCAGTATTTT. Translating it yields CASSRIPSTDTQYF.

This chain joins TRBV27 and TRBJ1-3; the D is unclear. Germline values: CDR1 MNHEY, CDR2 SMNVEV (reference sequence). Trimming took off 5 bases at V and 0 bases at J, with 8 bases between the two ends. The CDR3 loop spans 14 amino acids. The CDR3 bases are TGTGCCAGCAGTCCGTGGACCTCTGGAAACACCATATATTTT. Its translation: CASSPWTSGNTIYF.

The rearrangement uses TRBV9 and TRBJ1-6, with D possibly being TRBD1 (5 bases). The CDR3 is made up of 16 amino acids. Trimming took 0 bases from V and 7 from J, leaving 14 bases between them. The V gene's germline CDR1 is SGDLS and CDR2 YYNGEE. The CDR3 DNA follows: TGTGCCAGCAGCGTAGGCCGAGGGGCCCTCAATTCACCCCTCCACTTT. Translated, it gives CASSVGRGALNSPLHF.

The chain links TRBV7-9 to TRBJ2-5, with a tentative D call TRBD1 (6 bases). Trimming shortened V by 1 base and J by 1 base, and 10 bases separated the two germline ends. Germline V gene data show CDR1 as SEHNR and CDR2 as FQNEAQ (reference sequence). This CDR3 is 15 amino acids long. The CDR3 loop reads CASSLDRGTQETQYF. CDR3 DNA sequence: TGTGCCAGCAGCTTAGATAGGGGGACCCAAGAGACCCAGTACTTC.

V gene TRBV7-9 combines with J gene TRBJ2-7; perhaps TRBD1 as D (6 bases). The CDR3 consists of 15 residues. Trimming removed 5 bases from V and 3 bases from J, with 17 bases in between. Germline V lookup: CDR1 SEHNR, CDR2 FQNEAQ (reference sequence). The CDR3 is CASSGWTESSYEQYF. The CDR3 DNA follows: TGTGCCAGCAGCGGTTGGACAGAATCTAGCTACGAGCAGTACTTC.

The chain has TRBV5-6 and TRBJ1-5; D perhaps matches TRBD1 (6 bases). The CDR3 loop spans 16 amino acids. Per the germline V gene, CDR1 is SGHDT and CDR2 is YYEEEE. Trimming left V 0 bases short and J 6 bases short, with 16 bases between. The CDR3 loop is CASSLASGAGSQPQHF. CDR3 bases: TGTGCCAGCAGCTTGGCGTCGGGGGCTGGCAGTCAGCCCCAGCATTTT.

The genes are TRBV7-9 and TRBJ2-6; D perhaps matches TRBD2 (6 bases). V lost 2 bases to trimming and J lost 0 bases, with 14 bases between them. CDR1 and CDR2 from the germline V gene are SEHNR and FQNEAQ (reference sequence). The CDR3 totals 18 residues. CDR3 in amino acids: CASSLTGRGGSGANVLTF. Written as DNA, the CDR3 is TGTGCCAGCAGCTTAACCGGGAGAGGAGGCTCTGGGGCCAACGTCCTGACTTTC.

This chain joins TRBV7-3 and TRBJ2-1; no clear D gene. CDR3 length equals 15 residues. The germline V and J ends were trimmed by 6 bases and 8 bases, with 20 bases remaining between them. CDR1 SGHTA and CDR2 FQGTGA come from the germline V gene. The CDR3 is CASRLGKLQVDEQFF. The CDR3 DNA is TGTGCCAGCAGGCTAGGGAAACTTCAGGTGGATGAGCAGTTCTTC.

The rearrangement joins TRBV6-2 or TRBV6-3 to TRBJ2-3; TRBD1 is a possible D gene (6 bases). Per the germline V gene, CDR1 is MNHEY and CDR2 is SVGEGT. The CDR3 is 15 residues long. V was cut by 0 bases and J by 1 base, with 8 bases left in between. CDR3: CASSYSAGGTDTQYF. The CDR3 DNA reads TGTGCCAGCAGTTACTCGGCAGGGGGCACAGATACGCAGTATTTT.